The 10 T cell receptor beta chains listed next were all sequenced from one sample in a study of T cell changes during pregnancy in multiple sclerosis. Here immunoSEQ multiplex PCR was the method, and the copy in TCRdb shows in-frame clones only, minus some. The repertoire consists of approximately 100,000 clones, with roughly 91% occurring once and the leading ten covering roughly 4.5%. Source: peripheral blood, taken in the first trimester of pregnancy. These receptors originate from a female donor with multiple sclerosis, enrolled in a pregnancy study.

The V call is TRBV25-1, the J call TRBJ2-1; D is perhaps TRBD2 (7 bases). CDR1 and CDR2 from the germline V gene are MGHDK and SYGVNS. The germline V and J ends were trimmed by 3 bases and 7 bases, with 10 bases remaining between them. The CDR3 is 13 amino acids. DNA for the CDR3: TGTGCCAGCAGTGATGGGGGGGCGAATGAGCAGTTCTTC. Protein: CASSDGGANEQFF. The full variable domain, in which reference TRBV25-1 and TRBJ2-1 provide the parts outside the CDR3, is EADIYQTPRYLVIGTGKKITLECSQTMGHDKMYWYQQDPGMELHLIHYSYGVNSTEKGDLSSESTVSRIRTEHFPLTLESARPSHTSQYLCASSDGGANEQFFGPGTRLTVL.

The CDR3 is CASSSTRTSGGSSYNEQFF. CDR3 bases: TGTGCCAGCAGCTCAACGCGGACTAGCGGGGGTTCTTCCTACAATGAGCAGTTCTTC. The gene calls are TRBV9 and TRBJ2-1, with 13 positions matching TRBD2. This CDR3 is 19 amino acids long. Germline V gene sequence: CDR1 SGDLS, CDR2 YYNGEE. After removal of 4 bases from V and 1 base from J, the junction contained 11 bases not matched to a gene.

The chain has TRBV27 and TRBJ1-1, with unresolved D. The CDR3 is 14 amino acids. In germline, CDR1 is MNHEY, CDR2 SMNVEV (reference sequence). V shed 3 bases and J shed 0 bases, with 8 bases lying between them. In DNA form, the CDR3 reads TGTGCCAGCAGTTTCTACAGCATGAACACTGAAGCTTTCTTT. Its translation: CASSFYSMNTEAFF.

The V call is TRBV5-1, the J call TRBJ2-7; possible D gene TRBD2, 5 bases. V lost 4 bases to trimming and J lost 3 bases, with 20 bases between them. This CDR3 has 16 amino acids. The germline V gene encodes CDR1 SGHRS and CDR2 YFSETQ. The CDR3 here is CASSPPFRGKGYEQYF. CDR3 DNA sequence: TGCGCCAGCAGCCCCCCTTTCCGGGGTAAGGGCTACGAGCAGTACTTC.

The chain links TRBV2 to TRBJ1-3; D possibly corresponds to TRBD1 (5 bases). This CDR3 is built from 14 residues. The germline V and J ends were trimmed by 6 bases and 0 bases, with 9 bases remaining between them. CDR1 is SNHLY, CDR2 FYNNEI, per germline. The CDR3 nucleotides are TGTGCCAGCAGGTGGGGCAGCTCTGGAAACACCATATATTTT. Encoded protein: CASRWGSSGNTIYF.

CDR3 nucleotide sequence: TGTGCCAGCAGCGGTGTCAGGGGAGCACCCTACGAGCAGTACTTC. It encodes CASSGVRGAPYEQYF. V usage is TRBV5-5 and J usage is TRBJ2-7; D might be TRBD1 (6 bases). This CDR3 is 15 amino acids long. CDR1 and CDR2 (germline): SGHKS, YYEKEE (reference sequence). V was shortened by 4 bases and J by 2 bases, with 16 bases between the two germline ends.

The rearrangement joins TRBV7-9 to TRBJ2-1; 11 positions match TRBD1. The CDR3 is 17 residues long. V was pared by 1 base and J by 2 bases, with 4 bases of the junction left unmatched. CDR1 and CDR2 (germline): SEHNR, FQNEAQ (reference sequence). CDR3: CASSLVLGQGAYNEQFF. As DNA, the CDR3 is TGTGCCAGCAGCTTAGTTTTGGGACAGGGGGCCTACAATGAGCAGTTCTTC.

The CDR3 sequence is CAISRTAQQGDTEAFF. DNA for the CDR3: TGTGCCATCAGTAGAACTGCCCAACAGGGAGATACTGAAGCTTTCTTT. The chain uses TRBV10-3 and TRBJ1-1; D is perhaps TRBD1 (6 bases). CDR3 length equals 16 residues. CDR1 ENHRY and CDR2 SYGVKD come from the germline V gene. Between the trimmed V and J ends, which lost 5 bases and 5 bases, there was a span of 21 bases.

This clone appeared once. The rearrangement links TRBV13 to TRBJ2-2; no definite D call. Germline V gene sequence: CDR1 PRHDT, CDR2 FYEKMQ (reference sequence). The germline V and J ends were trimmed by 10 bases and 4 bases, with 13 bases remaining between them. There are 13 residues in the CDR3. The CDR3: CATLRKITGELFF. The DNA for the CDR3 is TGTGCCACCTTGCGTAAGATCACCGGGGAGCTGTTTTTT.

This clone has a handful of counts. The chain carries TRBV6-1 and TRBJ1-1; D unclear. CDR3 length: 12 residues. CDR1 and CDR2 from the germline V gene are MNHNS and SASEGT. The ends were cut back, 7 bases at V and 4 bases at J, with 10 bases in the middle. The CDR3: CASIYIGTEAFF. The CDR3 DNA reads TGTGCCAGCATCTATATTGGCACTGAAGCTTTCTTT.